A single sample gave rise to the 4 T cell receptor beta chains below, sequenced in a study of blood T cells in healthy people across ages (dated by TCRdb to 2014 to 2015). Library preparation employed 5' RACE. Data came from an Illumina HiSeq 2500. A second roughly 6 to 11 cycle PCR used a sample-barcoded 5' primer and a J-beta primer mix. TCRdb reworked the public reads: Q25 trimming with fastp, MiXCR clone assembly, productive beta chains retained. All rows with the same CDR3 protein become a single entry with the most common DNA and genes. In all, the sample holds roughly 700,000 distinct CDR3 sequences, and about half of those were seen once. The ten largest clones take up around 32% of the sample. Sequenced: blood. Every receptor here comes from a woman aged 55-69 years in good health.

The rearrangement links TRBV20-1 to TRBJ2-7; 10 positions agree with TRBD2. Germline V gene sequence: CDR1 DFQATT, CDR2 SNEGSKA (reference sequence). The length of the CDR3 is 13 residues. J gave up 2 bases and V 8 bases, and 6 bases lay outside the gene matches. The CDR3 region has the DNA TGCAGTCCAGGAGGGACTAGCGCCTACGAGCAGTACTTC. This encodes CSPGGTSAYEQYF.

This clonotype turned up a few times. This rearrangement joins TRBV7-2 to TRBJ2-5; TRBD2 agrees at 13 bases. V gave up 1 base and J gave up 4 bases; unmatched junction bases: 6. CDR1 is SGHTA, CDR2 FQGNSA, per germline. There are 17 residues in the CDR3. The CDR3 nucleotides are TGTGCCAGCAGCTTAGTGGGGACTAGCGGGGCTAGAGAGACCCAGTACTTC. Translating it yields CASSLVGTSGARETQYF.

The chain has TRBV4-3 and TRBJ2-1; D not resolved. V shed 4 bases and J shed 8 bases, with 12 bases lying between them. The CDR3 sequence is 13 residues long. Germline V lookup: CDR1 LGHNA, CDR2 YSLEER. The CDR3 sequence is CASSRDLVYEQFF. For the CDR3, the DNA is TGCGCCAGCAGCCGAGACCTAGTCTATGAGCAGTTCTTC.

Only one count was recorded for this clonotype. V is TRBV20-1 and J is TRBJ2-5; D assignment may be TRBD1 or TRBD2 (6 bases each). The germline CDR1 and CDR2 sequences are DFQATT and SNEGSKA (reference sequence). This CDR3 is 14 amino acids long. V lost 0 bases and J lost 6, with 14 bases in between. The CDR3, as DNA: TGCAGTGCTAGAGAAGGGATAGGGGGGAAGACCCAGTACTTC. It encodes CSAREGIGGKTQYF.